A single sample gave rise to the 19 T cell receptor beta chains below, sequenced in a study of shared clonotypes between healthy human individuals. Clones were sequenced by immunoSEQ multiplex PCR, and TCRdb holds only the in-frame ones, with some missing. The sample carries over a million clones, nearly 99% recorded once. Source material: naive CD4+ T cells sorted from blood. Documented subset: CD45RA+ positively selected. These receptors were collected from a man aged 30 to 45 in good health.

The V call is TRBV11-2, the J call TRBJ2-5, with TRBD2 as a possible D gene (6 bases). This CDR3 has 14 amino acids. CDR1 SGHAT and CDR2 FQNNGV come from the germline V gene. V lost 1 base and J lost 4, with 10 bases in between. DNA for the CDR3: TGTGCCAGCAGCTTAGGCTCGGGAGTAGAGACCCAGTACTTC. This codes for CASSLGSGVETQYF.

The V and J genes are TRBV6-5 and TRBJ1-1; perhaps TRBD1 as D (6 bases). V was clipped by 6 bases and J by 4 bases, with 9 bases between them. CDR1 and CDR2 from the germline V gene are MNHEY and SVGAGI. This CDR3 comprises 12 residues. CDR3 sequence (DNA): TGTGCCAGCAGGCAGGGGACCACTGAAGCTTTCTTT. Its protein product is CASRQGTTEAFF.

Here the CDR3 DNA reads TGTGCCAGCAGCGAACAGGCCAGGGGGAACACCGGGGAGCTGTTTTTT. Its translation is CASSEQARGNTGELFF. The chain is built from TRBV9 and TRBJ2-2; the D gene is possibly TRBD1 (6 bases). The V and J ends lost 3 bases and 1 base respectively, with 13 bases between them. Looked up from germline, CDR1 is SGDLS and CDR2 is YYNGEE. The CDR3 sequence is 16 residues long.

This chain links TRBV7-3 with TRBJ2-1; 11 bases are a match to TRBD2. This CDR3 region has 15 residues. Trimming took 4 bases from V and 7 from J; bases not matched to a gene: 6. Germline values: CDR1 SGHTA, CDR2 FQGTGA. In DNA form, the CDR3 reads TGTGCCAGCAGCTATCTAGCGGGAGGCGAGAATGAGCAGTTCTTC. It yields the protein CASSYLAGGENEQFF.

This clone occurred once. In DNA, the CDR3 is TGTGCCAGCAGCTTAGCTTCAGGGTGGCGGTTAATGAACACTGAAGCTTTCTTT. It is translated as CASSLASGWRLMNTEAFF. V gene TRBV7-9 combines with J gene TRBJ1-1; weak D call: TRBD1 (5 bases). CDR1 and CDR2 (germline): SEHNR, FQNEAQ (reference sequence). The CDR3 has 18 amino acids. V lost 0 bases and J lost 0, with 17 bases in between. The variable domain in full, with the rest retrieved from reference TRBV7-9 and TRBJ1-1, is DTGVSQNPRHKITKRGQNVTFRCDPISEHNRLYWYRQTLGQGPEFLTYFQNEAQLEKSRLLSDRFSAERPKGSFSTLEIQRTEQGDSAMYLCASSLASGWRLMNTEAFFGQGTRLTVV.

The rearrangement links TRBV4-3 to TRBJ2-5; possible D gene TRBD2, 6 bases. V lost 6 bases and J lost 7, with 15 bases in between. CDR1 and CDR2 (germline): LGHNA, YSLEER. The CDR3 sequence is 13 residues long. DNA for the CDR3: TGCGCCAGCAGTGACTACTCCGGGGGGACCCAGTACTTC. Its protein product is CASSDYSGGTQYF.

This chain joins TRBV18 and TRBJ2-1, with TRBD1 identical over 9 bases. This CDR3 is 17 amino acids long. Germline values: CDR1 KGHSH, CDR2 LQKENI. The trim removed 0 bases at V and 9 bases at J, leaving 12 bases unmatched. CDR3 residues: CASSPPVRDRVRGEQFF. CDR3 DNA: TGTGCCAGCTCACCACCGGTCCGGGACAGGGTAAGGGGTGAGCAGTTCTTC.

CDR3 bases: TGTGCCAGCAGCTCCATCCCCGGGAAGCAGTTCTTC. As protein: CASSSIPGKQFF. V usage is TRBV13 and J usage is TRBJ2-1; D might be TRBD2 (5 bases). Germline V gene sequence: CDR1 PRHDT, CDR2 FYEKMQ (reference sequence). The V and J ends lost 4 bases and 11 bases respectively, with 12 bases between them. CDR3 size: 12 residues.

A single count supports this clone. The V gene is TRBV5-1, the J gene TRBJ1-4; D gene uncertain. Per the germline V gene, CDR1 is SGHRS and CDR2 is YFSETQ. Deletions cut 8 bases from V and 6 bases from J, with 20 bases between. The CDR3 sequence is 15 residues long. The CDR3 sequence is CASCFLQPGYEKLFF. CDR3 sequence (DNA): TGCGCCAGTTGTTTTTTACAGCCTGGCTATGAAAAACTGTTTTTT.

This clone appeared once. V gene TRBV5-8 combines with J gene TRBJ2-2, with a possible D match to TRBD2 (6 bases). Between the trimmed V and J ends, which lost 5 bases and 5 bases, there was a span of 16 bases. The CDR3 contains 15 residues. Per germline, CDR1 SGHTS and CDR2 YDEGEE. The CDR3 loop reads CASSEVGGWTGELFF. The DNA for the CDR3 is TGTGCCAGCAGTGAAGTGGGAGGATGGACCGGGGAGCTGTTTTTT.

J is TRBJ2-2 and V is TRBV11-3, with a tentative D call TRBD2 (5 bases). Germline V lookup: CDR1 SGHNT, CDR2 YENEEA. This CDR3 is 17 amino acids long. Between the trimmed V and J ends, which lost 3 bases and 4 bases, there was a span of 18 bases. The DNA of the CDR3 is TGTGCCAGCAGCTTGGAGGTTTCGGCGGGCGCCACCGGGGAGCTGTTTTTT. Its translation: CASSLEVSAGATGELFF.

The chain uses TRBV9 and TRBJ2-1, with 7 bases fitting TRBD1. V dropped 5 bases and J dropped 4; count of bases not matched to a gene: 3. This CDR3 is built from 13 residues. Germline V lookup: CDR1 SGDLS, CDR2 YYNGEE. The CDR3 DNA reads TGTGCCAGCAGAGGGGGCCCTTACAATGAGCAGTTCTTC. Protein sequence: CASRGGPYNEQFF.

The chain couples TRBV12-2 to TRBJ2-6; the table gives TRBD2 as D, unverified against the DNA. TRBV12-2 is given as a pseudogene. The CDR3 spans 18 residues. The CDR3 loop is CASRLYRLAGGGANVLTF. The CDR3 coding sequence is TGTGCAAGTCGCCTCTACCGACTAGCGGGAGGTGGGGCCAACGTCCTGACTTTC.

This clone was counted a single time. The genes are TRBV9 and TRBJ2-3; 9 positions agree with TRBD2. The ends lost 4 bases at V and 3 bases at J; junction bases unmatched: 12. This CDR3 spans 17 amino acids. Germline loops: CDR1 SGDLS, CDR2 YYNGEE. The CDR3 is CASSFQTSGRWTDTQYF. The CDR3 DNA reads as TGTGCCAGCAGCTTCCAGACTAGCGGAAGATGGACAGATACGCAGTATTTT.

As regards this clone: The sample contains more than one DNA sequence encoding this CDR3. This sequence joins TRBV30 and TRBJ2-7, with TRBD2 matching 8 bases. Germline V gene data show CDR1 as GTSNPN and CDR2 as SVGIG (reference sequence). This CDR3 spans 12 amino acids. Trimming cost V 2 bases and J 4 bases; bases outside gene matches: 1. The CDR3, as DNA: TGTGCCTGGAGTCCGGGAGGGTACGAGCAGTACTTC. Protein product: CAWSPGGYEQYF.

CDR3 region: CASSSLGSVVIAFF. The CDR3 DNA reads as TGTGCCAGCAGCTCCTTAGGGTCCGTAGTAATAGCTTTCTTT. The V gene is TRBV7-2, the J gene TRBJ1-1, with D uncertain. The CDR3 is 14 residues long. Trimming removed 4 bases at V and 10 bases at J, with 19 bases between. Germline-derived CDR1 and CDR2 are SGHTA and FQGNSA.

CDR3 nucleotides: TGTGCCAGTAGTCCGGCCACTGCCTATGGCTACACCTTC. Residues: CASSPATAYGYTF. This rearrangement joins TRBV19 to TRBJ1-2; D remains unclear. CDR1 and CDR2 (germline): LNHDA, SQIVND (reference sequence). Between the trimmed V and J ends, which lost 5 bases and 4 bases, there was a span of 11 bases. The CDR3 consists of 13 residues.

The rearrangement links TRBV5-8 to TRBJ1-2, with TRBD1 as a possible D gene (6 bases). The CDR3 loop spans 13 amino acids. With 2 bases removed from V and 6 bases from J, the gap between germline ends came to 11 bases. The germline V gene encodes CDR1 SGHTS and CDR2 YDEGEE. CDR3 residues: CASSLSYRDGYTF. CDR3 sequence (DNA): TGTGCCAGCAGCTTATCCTACAGGGATGGCTACACCTTC.

In regard to this clone: The identical CDR3 is also encoded by other nucleotide sequences in the sample. The CDR3 spells CASSFGTGEKLFF. CDR3 bases: TGCGCCAGCAGCTTCGGGACAGGGGAAAAACTGTTTTTT. This chain joins TRBV5-1 and TRBJ1-4; TRBD1 matches at 9 bases. J lost 8 bases, V lost 2 bases, and 1 base had no gene match. This CDR3 region has 13 residues. Germline CDR1 and CDR2: SGHRS and YFSETQ.